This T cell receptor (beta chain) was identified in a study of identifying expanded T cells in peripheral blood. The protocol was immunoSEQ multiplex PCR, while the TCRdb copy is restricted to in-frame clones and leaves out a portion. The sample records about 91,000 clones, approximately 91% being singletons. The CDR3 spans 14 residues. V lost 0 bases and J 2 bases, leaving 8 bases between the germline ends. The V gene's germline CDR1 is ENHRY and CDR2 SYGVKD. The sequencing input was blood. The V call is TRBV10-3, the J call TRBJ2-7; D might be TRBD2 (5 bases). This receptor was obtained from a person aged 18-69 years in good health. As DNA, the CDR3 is TGTGCCATCAGTGAGTCAAGCGGCCCCTACGAGCAGTACTTC. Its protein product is CAISESSGPYEQYF.